This TCR beta chain was sequenced in a study of T-cell memory formation after mild COVID-19. Findings and caveats of the study: Later expanders leaned toward CD4+, whereas clones contracting from day 15 to 85 were balanced CD4/CD8. Cross-reactive memory apparently joined, as some responding clones appeared in pre-infection memory. Clones from the second wave (peaking day 37) had unconfirmed SARS-CoV-2 specificity.

Ten or more counts support this clonotype. Antigen: not known. Via MiXCR, TCRdb re-called the 5' RACE reads, giving one row per CDR3 protein. The repertoire consists of under 550,000 distinct CDR3 sequences, with about 20% occurring once and the leading ten covering roughly 21%. J was trimmed by 1 base and V by 5 bases; bases with no gene match: 4. Per the germline V gene, CDR1 is MNHEY and CDR2 is SVGAGI. CDR3 size: 14 residues. The chain recombines TRBV6-5 with TRBJ2-5, with 7 bases matching TRBD2. The clonotype was recovered from a man between 18 and 35 years old who had mild COVID-19 (a few samples of this study predate the infection). Cell type and time point are not known. Sequenced input: PBMCs or a T cell subset sorted from them (not recorded which). CDR3 nucleotide sequence: TGTGCCAGCAGTACACGCGGGAGCCAAGAGACCCAGTACTTC. Its protein product is CASSTRGSQETQYF.